This T cell receptor (beta chain) was recorded in a study of blood T cell repertoires in COVID-19. Across the study: COVID-19 samples collected from the United States, Italy and Spain covered acute and convalescent phases. T cells, B-cell-depleted T cells, or PBMCs provided the cDNA or gDNA that served as material.

The V gene end was trimmed by 3 bases and the J gene end by 2 bases; junction bases not matched to a gene: 10. The length of the CDR3 is 18 residues. Germline V CDR1 and CDR2: SGHRS, YFSETQ. As processed by the authors: Nucleated cell number was recorded as an estimate derived from reference gene primer amplification. The protocol was immunoSEQ multiplex PCR, while the TCRdb copy is restricted to in-frame clones and leaves out a portion. Clonal size and the V and J genes are those of that table, whereas D and trimming came from the DNA. Counted here are 120,000 or so clones, approximately 71% occurring once; the ten biggest clones make up 7.9%.

The sequenced material came from peripheral blood. V usage is TRBV5-1 and J usage is TRBJ2-6; 8 nucleotides agree with TRBD1. This TCR derives from a human donor in a cohort sampled during active COVID-19. The DNA for the CDR3 is TGCGCCAGCAGCTCCGATGCGGCAGGGGGCACTGGGGCCAACGTCCTGACTTTC. It is translated as CASSSDAAGGTGANVLTF.